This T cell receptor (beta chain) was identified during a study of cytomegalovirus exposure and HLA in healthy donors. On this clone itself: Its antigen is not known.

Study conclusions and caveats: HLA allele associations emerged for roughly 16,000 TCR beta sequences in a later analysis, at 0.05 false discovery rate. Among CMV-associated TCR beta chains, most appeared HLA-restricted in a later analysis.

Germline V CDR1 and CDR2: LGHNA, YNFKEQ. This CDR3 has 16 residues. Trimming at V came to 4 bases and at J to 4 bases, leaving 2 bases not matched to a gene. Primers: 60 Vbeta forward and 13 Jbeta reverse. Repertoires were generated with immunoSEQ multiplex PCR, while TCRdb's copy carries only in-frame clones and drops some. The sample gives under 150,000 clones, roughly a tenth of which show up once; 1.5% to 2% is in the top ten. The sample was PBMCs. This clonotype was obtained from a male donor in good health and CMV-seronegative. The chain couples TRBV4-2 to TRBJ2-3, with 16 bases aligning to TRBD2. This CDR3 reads CASSPGLAGGPDTQYF. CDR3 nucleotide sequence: TGTGCCAGCAGCCCGGGACTAGCGGGAGGGCCAGATACGCAGTATTTT.